This T cell receptor beta chain was documented in a study of blood T cell repertoires in COVID-19. Study summary: Spain, Italy and the United States supplied samples that represented acute and convalescent COVID-19. PBMCs, B-cell-depleted T cells, or T cells were the source of the cDNA or gDNA that made up the material.

TCRdb keeps only in-frame clones here, not all; method: immunoSEQ multiplex PCR. The table shows 250,000 or so clones, with roughly 89% occurring only once. Germline trimming cut 3 bases from V and 6 bases from J; bases unmatched to any gene: 10. Germline CDR1 is KGHSH and CDR2 is LQKENI. CDR3 size: 17 residues. This sequence was found in a woman aged 55-70 years with COVID-19, enrolled during active disease. Sequencing was done on a sample of peripheral blood. V usage is TRBV18 and J usage is TRBJ1-5; TRBD1 agrees at 11 bases. CDR3 DNA sequence: TGTGCCAGCTCACCCGGGGCACCCGGGACAGGGGGTCAGCCCCAGCATTTT. The encoded protein is CASSPGAPGTGGQPQHF.